These T cell receptor beta chains were read from a single sample in a study of blood T cells in healthy people across ages. TCRdb reprocessed the 5' RACE reads with MiXCR, giving one entry per CDR3 protein. Seen here are 870,000 or so distinct CDR3 sequences, about 30% observed once, and the top ten hold roughly 17%. The source material was blood. Source of these receptors: an elderly woman in good health. The CDR3 runs from the conserved cysteine through the conserved F or W. A D gene is named only where the DNA matches it firmly. Clone size is shown for a subset of rows, as once, few, many or a class of expanded clone.

>TRBD1|TRBV6-5|TRBJ2-2|few
CASSYSGQGKTGELFF
TGTGCCAGCAGTTACTCAGGACAGGGCAAAACCGGGGAGCTGTTTTTT
>TRBD2|TRBV20-1|TRBJ2-7|many
CSAPSGGVSYEQYF
TGCAGTGCCCCCTCGGGGGGTGTCTCCTACGAGCAGTACTTC
>NA|TRBV6-2/TRBV6-3|TRBJ2-2|few
CASIIGAQAGELFF
TGTGCCAGCATTATCGGGGCGCAGGCCGGGGAGCTGTTTTTT
>TRBD1|TRBV2|TRBJ1-4|NA
CASSVNRGKEKLFF
TGTGCCAGCAGTGTGAACAGGGGGAAGGAAAAACTGTTTTTT
>NA|TRBV12-3/TRBV12-4|TRBJ1-1|NA
CASRPRASEAFF
TGTGCCAGCAGACCCCGGGCTTCGGAAGCTTTCTTT
>NA|TRBV6-6|TRBJ2-1|many
CASSYSTASVKFF
TGTGCCAGCAGTTACTCGACGGCATCCGTCAAGTTCTTC
>NA|TRBV7-8|TRBJ2-5|NA
CASSRPELGEVETQYF
TGTGCCAGCAGCCGACCCGAACTAGGGGAGGTAGAGACCCAGTACTTC
>NA|TRBV29-1|TRBJ1-2|NA
CSGDKNTF
TGCAGCGGAGATAAAAACACCTTC
>NA|TRBV29-1|TRBJ2-7|NA
CSVVGPGSLLEQYF
TGCAGCGTTGTAGGTCCCGGGAGTCTTCTCGAGCAGTACTTC
>NA|TRBV10-3|TRBJ1-1|NA
CAISDSLLALNEAFF
TGTGCCATCAGTGATAGTCTTCTAGCCCTTAATGAAGCTTTCTTT
>TRBD2|TRBV11-3|TRBJ2-5|NA
CASSQRGGSGGGQETQYF
TGTGCCAGCAGCCAACGAGGGGGTAGCGGGGGAGGACAAGAGACCCAGTACTTC
>TRBD2|TRBV11-2|TRBJ2-1|few
CASTLTSGGYNEQFF
TGTGCCAGCACCCTTACTAGCGGGGGGTACAATGAGCAGTTCTTC